A selection of T cell receptor beta chains follows, all from one sample in a study of OX40 agonist ivuxolimab in advanced cancers. TCRdb's table, derived via immunoSEQ multiplex PCR, lists solely in-frame clones and lacks some. The sample includes some 60,000 clones, about 89% of them seen just once. Here the sequenced sample was CD4+ or CD8+ T cells sorted from blood, taken in a trial of the OX40 agonist ivuxolimab. These TCRs come from an adult with an advanced solid tumor such as melanoma, head and neck, liver or kidney cancer. Each CDR3 is given with its conserved first and last residue. The order of the fields is CDR3 protein, CDR3 DNA, CDR3 length, D gene, J gene, V gene, clone size. The D gene is left open where the match is weak. Expanded clones are given a class, and other clones once, few, many or no size at all.

CASSRGLAGVSDTQYF | TGTGCCAGTAGTAGGGGACTAGCGGGAGTCTCAGATACGCAGTATTTT | 16 | TRBD2 | TRBJ2-3 | TRBV19 | NA
CASSYSGRSYTF | TGTGCCAGCAGTTACTCGGGACGAAGCTACACCTTC | 12 | NA | TRBJ1-2 | TRBV6-6 | once
CASSLGLAGGTYEQYF | TGTGCCAGCAGCTTAGGACTAGCGGGAGGCACCTACGAGCAGTACTTC | 16 | TRBD2 | TRBJ2-7 | TRBV7-2 | NA
CASSLQLAGGLRATWQFF | TGTGCCAGCAGCTTGCAACTAGCGGGAGGGCTTCGGGCGACGTGGCAGTTCTTC | 18 | TRBD2 | TRBJ2-1 | TRBV5-6 | NA
CASRNGGLAPNEQYF | TGTGCCAGCAGGAATGGGGGACTAGCTCCCAACGAGCAGTACTTC | 15 | NA | TRBJ2-7 | TRBV21-1 | NA
CASSPGVYRESGETQYF | TGCGCCAGCAGCCCGGGCGTGTACAGGGAGTCGGGGGAGACCCAGTACTTC | 17 | NA | TRBJ2-5 | TRBV5-1 | NA
CASSLIDNRGYTF | TGTGCCAGCAGTCTAATAGATAATAGAGGCTACACCTTC | 13 | NA | TRBJ1-2 | TRBV7-6 | medium-sized
CASSWGAGGTEAFF | TGTGCCAGCAGTTGGGGGGCGGGAGGCACTGAAGCTTTCTTT | 14 | NA | TRBJ1-1 | TRBV27 | NA
CASTRDSTYNEQFF | TGCGCCAGCACCCGGGACAGTACCTACAATGAGCAGTTCTTC | 14 | TRBD1 | TRBJ2-1 | TRBV10-2 | NA
CASSILDSSSYNEQFF | TGCGCCAGTTCAATTTTGGACAGCAGCTCCTACAATGAGCAGTTCTTC | 16 | NA | TRBJ2-1 | TRBV5-1 | NA
CARWDTHNEQFF | TGTGCCAGGTGGGACACCCACAATGAGCAGTTCTTC | 12 | NA | TRBJ2-1 | TRBV2 | NA
CASSSRSGRQYEQYF | TGTGCCAGCAGCAGCCGGAGCGGGAGGCAATACGAGCAGTACTTC | 15 | TRBD2 | TRBJ2-7 | TRBV13 | NA
CASSLGPLPGSSGSETQYF | TGTGCCAGCAGCTTGGGACCCCTACCCGGGAGTAGTGGTTCGGAGACCCAGTACTTC | 19 | NA | TRBJ2-5 | TRBV7-2 | NA
CASSSYYEQYF | TGTGCCAGCAGTTCTTACTACGAGCAGTACTTC | 11 | NA | TRBJ2-7 | TRBV28 | NA
CSVERDSSYEQYF | TGCAGCGTTGAAAGGGACAGCTCCTACGAGCAGTACTTC | 13 | TRBD1 | TRBJ2-7 | TRBV29-1 | NA
CASGQGGGYTF | TGTGCCAGCGGACAGGGCGGTGGCTACACCTTC | 11 | TRBD1 | TRBJ1-2 | TRBV27 | NA
CASSYGTRGETQYF | TGTGCCAGCAGCTACGGGACTAGAGGAGAGACCCAGTACTTC | 14 | TRBD2 | TRBJ2-5 | TRBV11-2 | NA
CASSPGTGIEQFF | TGTGCCAGCAGCCCCGGGACAGGGATTGAGCAGTTCTTC | 13 | TRBD1 | TRBJ2-1 | TRBV5-4 | NA
CASRIGPHTDTQYF | TGTGCCAGCAGGATCGGGCCACATACAGATACGCAGTATTTT | 14 | NA | TRBJ2-3 | TRBV6-5 | NA
CASSGGGGWNQPQHF | TGTGCCAGCAGCGGAGGAGGGGGGTGGAATCAGCCCCAGCATTTT | 15 | NA | TRBJ1-5 | TRBV27 | NA
CASRVAASSIEQFF | TGTGCCAGCAGGGTCGCCGCTAGCAGTATTGAGCAGTTCTTC | 14 | NA | TRBJ2-1 | TRBV6-5 | NA
CASRTGTGHYEQYF | TGTGCCAGCAGGACCGGGACAGGGCACTACGAGCAGTACTTC | 14 | TRBD1 | TRBJ2-7 | TRBV2 | NA
CASSQDLGQGREKLFF | TGCGCCAGCAGCCAAGACCTAGGACAGGGACGAGAAAAACTGTTTTTT | 16 | TRBD1 | TRBJ1-4 | TRBV4-1 | NA
CASSPRTGGNQPQHF | TGTGCCAGCAGTCCCAGGACAGGGGGGAATCAGCCCCAGCATTTT | 15 | TRBD1 | TRBJ1-5 | TRBV27 | NA
CATKRGTGGPTSTDTQYF | TGTGCCACCAAGAGGGGAACGGGAGGACCCACTAGCACAGATACGCAGTATTTT | 18 | TRBD2 | TRBJ2-3 | TRBV19 | NA
CASSLGTGGNEQFF | TGTGCCAGCAGCTTGGGGACAGGGGGCAATGAGCAGTTCTTC | 14 | TRBD1 | TRBJ2-1 | TRBV5-4 | NA
CASSLRGLETQYF | TGTGCCAGCAGCTTGAGGGGGTTGGAGACCCAGTACTTC | 13 | NA | TRBJ2-5 | TRBV5-6 | NA
CASKVGGGFHEQYF | TGTGCCAGCAAGGTCGGAGGGGGCTTCCACGAGCAGTACTTC | 14 | NA | TRBJ2-7 | TRBV2 | NA
CASSSQGLPDTQYF | TGTGCCAGCAGCTCTCAGGGTTTGCCAGATACGCAGTATTTT | 14 | NA | TRBJ2-3 | TRBV7-3 | NA
CASSQTAGEVDTQYF | TGTGCCAGCAGCCAAACAGCGGGGGAGGTAGATACGCAGTATTTT | 15 | TRBD2 | TRBJ2-3 | TRBV7-3 | NA